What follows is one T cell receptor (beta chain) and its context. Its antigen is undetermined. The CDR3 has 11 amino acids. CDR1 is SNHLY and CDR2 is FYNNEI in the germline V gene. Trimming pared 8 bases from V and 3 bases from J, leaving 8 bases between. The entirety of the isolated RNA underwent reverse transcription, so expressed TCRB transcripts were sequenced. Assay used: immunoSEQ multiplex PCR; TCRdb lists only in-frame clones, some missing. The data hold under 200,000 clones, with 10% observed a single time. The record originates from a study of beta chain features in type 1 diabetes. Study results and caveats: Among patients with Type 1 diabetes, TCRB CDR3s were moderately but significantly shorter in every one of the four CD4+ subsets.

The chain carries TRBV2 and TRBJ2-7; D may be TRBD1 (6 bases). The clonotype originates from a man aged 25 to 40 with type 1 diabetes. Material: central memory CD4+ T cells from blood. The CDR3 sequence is CASGQHYEQYF. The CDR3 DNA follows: TGTGCCAGCGGACAGCACTACGAGCAGTACTTC.